The 7 T cell receptor beta chains below all came from one sample that was sequenced in a study of shared clonotypes between healthy human individuals. TCRdb's table, derived via immunoSEQ multiplex PCR, lists solely in-frame clones and lacks some. This repertoire shows some 1 million clones, roughly 80% found once; its top ten account for approximately 1.5%. Sequenced sample: memory CD4+ T cells sorted from blood. Documented subset: CD45RA-negative fraction. The receptors come from a man between 18 and 29 years old in good health.

This chain joins TRBV28 and TRBJ1-1, with 10 bases that match TRBD1. The CDR3 has 15 residues. Losses at the gene ends were 4 bases for V and 3 bases for J; bases not matched to a gene: 5. Germline V gene lookup returns CDR1 MDHEN and CDR2 SYDVKM. The DNA of the CDR3 is TGTGCCAGCAGTTCGATAGGGACAGGGGACACTGAAGCTTTCTTT. It translates to CASSSIGTGDTEAFF.

V usage is TRBV7-9 and J usage is TRBJ2-3; D call uncertain. V was pared by 4 bases and J by 0 bases, with 8 bases between. The length of the CDR3 is 14 residues. Germline loops: CDR1 SEHNR, CDR2 FQNEAQ (reference sequence). The CDR3 nucleotides read TGTGCCAGCAGCTCTCTTTCGAGCACAGATACGCAGTATTTT. Residues: CASSSLSSTDTQYF. Drawing the rest from reference TRBV7-9 and TRBJ2-3, the complete variable domain is DTGVSQNPRHKITKRGQNVTFRCDPISEHNRLYWYRQTLGQGPEFLTYFQNEAQLEKSRLLSDRFSAERPKGSFSTLEIQRTEQGDSAMYLCASSSLSSTDTQYFGPGTRLTVL.

The V and J genes are TRBV27 and TRBJ1-6; no clear D. The CDR3 spans 17 residues. V was clipped by 8 bases and J by 0 bases, with 17 bases between them. CDR1 is MNHEY and CDR2 is SMNVEV in the germline V gene (reference sequence). CDR3 DNA sequence: TGTGCCAGCGTACGCCGAGGCGAGAGCTCCTATAATTCACCCCTCCACTTT. Translation: CASVRRGESSYNSPLHF.

The chain links TRBV28 to TRBJ2-1; tentatively, D is TRBD1 (6 bases). The ends were cut back, 5 bases at V and 6 bases at J, with 14 bases in the middle. The CDR3 totals 14 residues. The V gene's germline CDR1 is MDHEN and CDR2 SYDVKM. As DNA, the CDR3 is TGTGCCAGCAGTCAGGGGCTCGGCAGCAATGAGCAGTTCTTC. This gives the protein CASSQGLGSNEQFF.

The chain carries TRBV19 and TRBJ1-3, with a tentative D call TRBD1 (6 bases). V was clipped by 6 bases and J by 1 base, with 16 bases between them. The V gene's germline CDR1 is LNHDA and CDR2 SQIVND (reference sequence). The CDR3 is 16 amino acids. This CDR3 reads CASRRDIPSSGNTIYF. The CDR3 DNA follows: TGTGCCAGTAGAAGGGACATCCCCTCTTCTGGAAACACCATATATTTT.

The rearrangement links TRBV6-4 to TRBJ2-1; 10 bases match TRBD2. The CDR3 is 17 amino acids. The trim removed 0 bases at V and 2 bases at J, leaving 4 bases unmatched. Looked up from germline, CDR1 is MRHNA and CDR2 is SNTAGT. CDR3 amino acids: CASSDSTSGRAYNEQFF. The CDR3, as DNA: TGTGCCAGCAGTGACTCGACAAGCGGGAGGGCCTACAATGAGCAGTTCTTC.

The rearrangement links TRBV5-6 to TRBJ1-4, with 8 nucleotides matching TRBD1. V lost 0 bases to trimming and J lost 6 bases; unmatched junction nucleotides: 7. The CDR3 runs 16 residues. The germline gives CDR1 SGHDT, CDR2 YYEEEE. The CDR3 DNA follows: TGTGCCAGCAGCTTGGTTGGACAGGGAGGTGATGAAAAACTGTTTTTT. Translation gives CASSLVGQGGDEKLFF.